The 17 T cell receptor beta chains reported below all come from one sample, sequenced in a study of immune cell composition in non-small cell lung cancer. Sequenced by immunoSEQ multiplex PCR; TCRdb stores in-frame clones only, minus some. The profile covers 4,000 to 5,500 clones, with around 83% appearing a single time and about 12% taken by the ten largest. Sequenced sample: lung tumor tissue. Receptor source: a human donor with non-small cell lung cancer.

The chain employs TRBV9 and TRBJ1-1; D unresolved. CDR3 size: 14 residues. V was cut by 4 bases and J by 1 base, with 11 bases left in between. Germline lookup yields CDR1 SGDLS and CDR2 YYNGEE. CDR3 sequence: CASSPVAGNTEAFF. Here the CDR3 DNA reads TGTGCCAGCAGCCCCGTGGCCGGGAACACTGAAGCTTTCTTT.

This chain connects TRBV2 to TRBJ1-2; no clear D. Germline V gives CDR1 SNHLY, CDR2 FYNNEI. V was pared by 1 base and J by 9 bases, with 18 bases between. The CDR3 totals 15 residues. The CDR3 DNA is TGTGCCAGCAGTGAAGTTATGAGAGGGAAAGGTAGCTACACCTTC. Translation: CASSEVMRGKGSYTF. The entire variable domain, with the rest obtained from reference TRBV2 and TRBJ1-2, is as follows: EPEVTQTPSHQVTQMGQEVILRCVPISNHLYFYWYRQILGQKVEFLVSFYNNEISEKSEIFDDQFSVERPDGSNFTLKIRSTKLEDSAMYFCASSEVMRGKGSYTFGSGTRLTVV.

The V gene is TRBV6-6, the J gene TRBJ2-2; TRBD1 is a possible D gene (6 bases). The CDR3 extends over 13 amino acids. The germline gives CDR1 MNHNY, CDR2 SVGAGI (reference sequence). Trimming pared 4 bases from V and 8 bases from J, leaving 11 bases between. This chain's CDR3 is CASSLTGWGELFF. The DNA for the CDR3 is TGTGCCAGCAGTTTGACAGGCTGGGGGGAGCTGTTTTTT.

This chain joins TRBV4-2 and TRBJ2-4; D may be TRBD2 (6 bases). Trimming took 0 bases from V and 2 from J, leaving 14 bases between them. The CDR3 has 17 amino acids. Germline assignment: CDR1 LGHNA and CDR2 YNFKEQ. CDR3 in DNA: TGTGCCAGCAGCCAAGAAGAGTACCGGACTACCAAAAACATTCAGTACTTC. Its protein is CASSQEEYRTTKNIQYF.

The chain is built from TRBV15 and TRBJ2-3, with TRBD2 as a possible D gene (7 bases). The germline V and J ends were trimmed by 0 bases and 12 bases, with 13 bases remaining between them. Germline V gene sequence: CDR1 LNHNV, CDR2 YYDKDF (reference sequence). The CDR3 sequence is 13 residues long. The DNA of the CDR3 is TGTGCCACCAGCAGAGATCTTGCGGGGGCTCAGTATTTT. Translation gives CATSRDLAGAQYF.

The chain has TRBV7-8 and TRBJ2-5; possibly TRBD2 for D (5 bases). Trimming cost V 5 bases and J 5 bases, with 9 bases left between them. CDR3 length equals 12 residues. Per the germline V gene, CDR1 is SGHVS and CDR2 is FQNEAQ. The CDR3 DNA follows: TGTGCCAGCAGCACACGCGGGGAGACCCAGTACTTC. Its translation: CASSTRGETQYF.

This clone is a singleton in its sample. This rearrangement joins TRBV5-6 to TRBJ1-2; D remains unclear. The CDR3 sequence is 15 residues long. Germline-derived CDR1 and CDR2 are SGHDT and YYEEEE. Trimming left V 5 bases short and J 2 bases short, with 16 bases between. CDR3 amino acids: CASSRLLEPNYGYTF. The CDR3 bases are TGTGCCAGCAGTCGGTTGTTAGAGCCAAACTATGGCTACACCTTC.

V gene TRBV4-1 combines with J gene TRBJ2-1; D uncertain. CDR1 is MGHRA and CDR2 is YSYEKL in the germline V gene. Deletions cut 1 base from V and 2 bases from J, with 12 bases between. This CDR3 has 16 amino acids. The chain's CDR3 is CASSQAVGLTYNEQFF. The CDR3 DNA reads TGCGCCAGCAGCCAAGCTGTGGGCCTGACCTACAATGAGCAGTTCTTC.

This clone has a handful of counts. The V call is TRBV15, the J call TRBJ1-6; D remains ambiguous. The CDR3 extends over 13 amino acids. V lost 0 bases, J lost 8 bases, and 5 bases lay in between. Germline V gene lookup returns CDR1 LNHNV and CDR2 YYDKDF (reference sequence). CDR3 sequence reads: CATSREEYSPLHF. CDR3 nucleotides: TGTGCCACCAGCAGAGAAGAATATTCACCCCTCCACTTT.

The chain joins TRBV7-9 to TRBJ2-1, with 7 bases fitting TRBD2. Germline CDR1 SEHNR, CDR2 FQNEAQ (reference sequence). The CDR3 totals 15 residues. Trimming cost V 3 bases and J 7 bases; bases outside gene matches: 9. For the CDR3, the DNA is TGTGCCAGCAGCTTCCGGACCCCCGGGGGGAATGAGCAGTTCTTC. Amino acids: CASSFRTPGGNEQFF.

CDR3 loop: CASRPLRTGALNTEAFF. The CDR3 DNA reads as TGTGCCAGCCGGCCGTTGCGGACGGGGGCCCTGAACACTGAAGCTTTCTTT. The V and J genes are TRBV7-7 and TRBJ1-1, with D maybe TRBD1 (6 bases). This CDR3 spans 17 amino acids. The ends were cut back, 8 bases at V and 0 bases at J, with 22 bases in the middle. Germline V lookup: CDR1 SSHAT, CDR2 FNYEAQ (reference sequence).

This chain joins TRBV5-4 and TRBJ2-3; D is unclear. Trimming took off 0 bases at V and 2 bases at J, with 7 bases between the two ends. The germline V gene has CDR1 SGHNT and CDR2 YYREEE (reference sequence). CDR3 length equals 14 residues. CDR3: CASSLAGPTDTQYF. The CDR3 nucleotides read TGTGCCAGCAGCTTGGCCGGCCCCACAGATACGCAGTATTTT.

This sequence joins TRBV14 and TRBJ2-7, with D perhaps matching TRBD2 (7 bases). V dropped 2 bases and J dropped 2 bases, with 25 bases sitting between them. Germline CDR1 and CDR2: SGHDN and FVKESK. There are 19 residues in the CDR3. CDR3: CASSQKRTPDGGQAYEQYF. CDR3 coding DNA: TGTGCCAGCAGCCAAAAGAGAACCCCTGACGGGGGGCAAGCCTACGAGCAGTACTTC. The variable domain in full, with the rest retrieved from reference TRBV14 and TRBJ2-7, is EAGVTQFPSHSVIEKGQTVTLRCDPISGHDNLYWYRRVMGKEIKFLLHFVKESKQDESGMPNNRFLAERTGGTYSTLKVQPAELEDSGVYFCASSQKRTPDGGQAYEQYFGPGTRLTVT.

The rearrangement joins TRBV10-3 to TRBJ1-2; D ambiguous. Germline CDR1 is ENHRY and CDR2 is SYGVKD. V dropped 2 bases and J dropped 2 bases, with 9 bases sitting between them. The CDR3 has 14 residues. CDR3 region: CAISEPGLNYGYTF. The CDR3 nucleotides read TGTGCCATCAGTGAGCCGGGCCTCAACTATGGCTACACCTTC.

This chain joins TRBV11-2 and TRBJ2-7; 7 nucleotides match TRBD1. Germline V CDR1 and CDR2: SGHAT, FQNNGV. CDR3 length: 14 amino acids. V was pared by 1 base and J by 4 bases, with 4 bases of the junction left unmatched. The CDR3 region is CASSLGSGGYEQYF. In DNA, the CDR3 is TGTGCCAGCAGCTTAGGCTCAGGGGGATACGAGCAGTACTTC. The entire variable domain, with the rest obtained from reference TRBV11-2 and TRBJ2-7, is as follows: EAGVAQSPRYKIIEKRQSVAFWCNPISGHATLYWYQQILGQGPKLLIQFQNNGVVDDSQLPKDRFSAERLKGVDSTLKIQPAKLEDSAVYLCASSLGSGGYEQYFGPGTRLTVT.

The gene calls are TRBV9 and TRBJ2-2; TRBD2 agrees at 8 bases. CDR3 length: 15 amino acids. Germline CDR1 is SGDLS and CDR2 is YYNGEE. V lost 0 bases, J lost 7 bases, and 5 bases stayed unmatched. This chain's CDR3 is CASSVVGGGNGELFF. The CDR3 DNA reads as TGTGCCAGCAGCGTAGTAGGCGGGGGGAACGGGGAGCTGTTTTTT.

The V and J genes are TRBV2 and TRBJ1-2, with 7 bases identical to TRBD1. With V trimmed by 11 bases and J by 0 bases, 3 bases remained unmatched. Germline V CDR1 and CDR2: SNHLY, FYNNEI. This CDR3 has 12 amino acids. CDR3 in DNA: TGTGCCGTTGGGACAGCTAACTATGGCTACACCTTC. Encoded protein: CAVGTANYGYTF.